The sequence of this TCR beta chain was determined in a study of blood T cell repertoires in COVID-19. Study in general: Specimens from acute and convalescent COVID-19 originated in the United States, Italy and Spain. The cDNA or gDNA used as material had been derived from T cells, B-cell-depleted T cells, or PBMCs.

This CDR3 spans 16 amino acids. From germline, CDR1 is SQVTM and CDR2 ANQGSEA. The V segment lost 4 bases and the J segment 3 bases; nucleotides outside the gene matches: 12. Cohorts were assigned according to the clinical history that participants reported. In the source study's methods: Amplification with reference gene primers provided the estimates of nucleated cell counts. Assay: immunoSEQ multiplex PCR; the TCRdb copy retains only in-frame clones and omits some. V, J and clone size are those of that table, while D and trimming were read from the DNA. Altogether about 220,000 clones are present, about 83% being singletons, with the ten largest covering roughly 5%.

Sequencing used PBMCs or T cells enriched from blood (not recorded which). This clonotype was obtained from a woman aged 45-59 years who had been exposed to COVID-19. This sequence joins TRBV29-1 and TRBJ1-2; TRBD1 agrees at 9 bases. The CDR3 sequence is CSVGSYRGQVDYGYTF. The CDR3 DNA follows: TGCAGCGTTGGGTCCTACAGGGGGCAAGTCGACTATGGCTACACCTTC.